A selection of T cell receptor beta chains follows, all from one sample in a study of graft-versus-host responses after intestinal transplantation. TCRdb's table, derived via immunoSEQ multiplex PCR, lists solely in-frame clones and lacks some. The data show tens of thousands of clones, just under 95% seen once. Sequencing used bone marrow, obtained around 730 days after intestinal transplantation. The source is a human patient who received an intestinal transplant, so some T cells may come from the graft donor. The CDR3 runs from the conserved cysteine through the conserved F or W. The D gene is left open where the match is weak. Clone size is stated in some rows and not others, as once, few, many or a class when expanded.

v_gene	abundance	j_gene	d_gene	CDR3nt	CDR3aa
TRBV20-1	-	TRBJ2-3	-	TGCAGTGCTTCCCTTAAAGATACGCAGTATTTT	CSASLKDTQYF
TRBV5-1	-	TRBJ2-2	TRBD2	TGCGCCAGCAGCCGGGGCGCCCGACTAGCGGGAGGGGCCGGGGAGCTGTTTTTT	CASSRGARLAGGAGELFF
TRBV6-5	-	TRBJ1-1	TRBD1	TGTGCCAGCAGTTTGAGGGGGCAGGGCCCGAACACTGAAGCTTTCTTT	CASSLRGQGPNTEAFF
TRBV15	once	TRBJ2-7	TRBD2	TGTGCCACCAGCAGATACACCGGGACTAGCGAGTCCTACGAGCAGTACTTC	CATSRYTGTSESYEQYF
TRBV7-6	-	TRBJ2-1	TRBD2	TGTGCCAGCAGCCACGGGGCGGGGGTTGGCAATGAGCAGTTCTTC	CASSHGAGVGNEQFF
TRBV27	few	TRBJ2-2	-	TGTGCCAGCAGTTCCGCCCACGGCGGGGAGCTGTTTTTT	CASSSAHGGELFF
TRBV30	-	TRBJ2-7	TRBD1	TGTGCCTGGAGTGTCGGTACAGGGGGAGTTCTGTGGGAGCAGTACTTC	CAWSVGTGGVLWEQYF
TRBV19	once	TRBJ2-3	TRBD1	TGTGCCAGTAACCCAGGGGGCTGGAGCACAGATACGCAGTATTTT	CASNPGGWSTDTQYF
TRBV19	-	TRBJ2-3	TRBD2	TGTGCCAGTAGGAGGACTAGCGCCACAGATACGCAGTATTTT	CASRRTSATDTQYF
TRBV6-1	-	TRBJ2-7	-	TGTGCCAGCCATGGAGTGGGGGAGGACGAGCAGTACTTC	CASHGVGEDEQYF
TRBV27	few	TRBJ1-6	-	TGTGCCAGCAGTTTATCGGGGGGGTTTGTTTCACCCCTCCACTTT	CASSLSGGFVSPLHF
TRBV30	-	TRBJ1-2	-	TGTGCCTGGAGGGCTGACGGAGATGGCTACACCTTC	CAWRADGDGYTF
TRBV6-5	once	TRBJ2-5	TRBD2	TGTGCCAGCAGTTACTCGACCGGGGGGAGAGGGACCCAGTACTTC	CASSYSTGGRGTQYF
TRBV5-4	-	TRBJ2-5	-	TGTGCCAGCAGCTTGCTCGGCAGCTTGAAAGAGACCCAGTACTTC	CASSLLGSLKETQYF
TRBV4-2	few	TRBJ2-4	-	TGTGCCAGCAGCCAGGGCCGCACCAAAAACATTCAGTACTTC	CASSQGRTKNIQYF
TRBV4-1	-	TRBJ1-4	-	TGCGCCAGCGCGGATAGGCGTAATGAAAAACTGTTTTTT	CASADRRNEKLFF
TRBV29-1	once	TRBJ2-1	-	TGCAGCGTTGAAGATCTTCAAGGGCAGGGCTGGAATGAGCAGTTCTTC	CSVEDLQGQGWNEQFF
TRBV7-6	-	TRBJ2-7	-	TGTGCCAGCAGCTTAGATGGGGACATCTCCTACGAGCAGTACTTC	CASSLDGDISYEQYF
TRBV6-1	-	TRBJ2-7	-	TGTGCCAGCAGTGTAAACAGGTACGAGCAGTACTTC	CASSVNRYEQYF
TRBV7-2	once	TRBJ2-5	-	TGTGCCAGCAGCCCCCCTCCAAGGGGTGTTGTAGAGACCCAGTACTTC	CASSPPPRGVVETQYF